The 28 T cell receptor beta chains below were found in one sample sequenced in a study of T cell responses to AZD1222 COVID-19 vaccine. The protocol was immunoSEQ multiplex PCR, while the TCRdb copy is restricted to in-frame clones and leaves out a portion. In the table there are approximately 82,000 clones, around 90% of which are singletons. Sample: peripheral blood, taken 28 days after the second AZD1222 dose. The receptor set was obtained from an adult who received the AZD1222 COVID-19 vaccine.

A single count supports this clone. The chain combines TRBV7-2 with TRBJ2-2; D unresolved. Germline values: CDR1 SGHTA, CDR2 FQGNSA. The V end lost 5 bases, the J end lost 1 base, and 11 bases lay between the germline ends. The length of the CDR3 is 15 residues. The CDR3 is CASSPGIGNTGELFF. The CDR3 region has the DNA TGTGCCAGCAGCCCCGGAATAGGGAACACCGGGGAGCTGTTTTTT. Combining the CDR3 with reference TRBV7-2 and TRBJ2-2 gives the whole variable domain GAGVSQSPSNKVTEKGKDVELRCDPISGHTALYWYRQSLGQGLEFLIYFQGNSAPDKSGLPSDRFSAERTGGSVSTLTIQRTQQEDSAVYLCASSPGIGNTGELFFGEGSRLTVL.

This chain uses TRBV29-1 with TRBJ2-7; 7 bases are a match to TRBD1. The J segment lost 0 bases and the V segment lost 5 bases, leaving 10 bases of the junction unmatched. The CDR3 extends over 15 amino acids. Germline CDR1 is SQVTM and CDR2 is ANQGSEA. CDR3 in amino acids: CSVCRTGDSSYEQYF. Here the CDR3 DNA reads TGCAGCGTTTGCCGGACAGGTGACAGCTCCTACGAGCAGTACTTC.

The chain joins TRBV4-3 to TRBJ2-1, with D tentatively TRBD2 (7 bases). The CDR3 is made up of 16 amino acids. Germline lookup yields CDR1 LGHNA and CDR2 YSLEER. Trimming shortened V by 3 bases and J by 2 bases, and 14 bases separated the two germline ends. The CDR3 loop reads CASSHRTGGPYNEQFF. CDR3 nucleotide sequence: TGCGCCAGCAGCCACCGGACGGGGGGCCCCTACAATGAGCAGTTCTTC.

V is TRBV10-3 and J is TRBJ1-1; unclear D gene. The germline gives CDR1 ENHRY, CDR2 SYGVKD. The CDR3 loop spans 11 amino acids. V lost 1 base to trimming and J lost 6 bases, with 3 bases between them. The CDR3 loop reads CAISEFSEAFF. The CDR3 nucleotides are TGTGCCATCAGTGAGTTTTCTGAAGCTTTCTTT.

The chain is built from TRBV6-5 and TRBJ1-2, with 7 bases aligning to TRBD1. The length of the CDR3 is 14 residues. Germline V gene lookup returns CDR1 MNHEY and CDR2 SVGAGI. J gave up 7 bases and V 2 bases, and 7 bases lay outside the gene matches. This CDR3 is CASSYLQGMSGYTF. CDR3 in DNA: TGTGCCAGCAGTTACCTACAGGGGATGAGTGGCTACACCTTC.

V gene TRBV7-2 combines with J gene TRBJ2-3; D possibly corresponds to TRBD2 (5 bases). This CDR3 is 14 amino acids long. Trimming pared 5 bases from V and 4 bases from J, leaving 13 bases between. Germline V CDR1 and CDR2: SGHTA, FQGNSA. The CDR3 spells CASSTRTPADTQYF. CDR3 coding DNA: TGTGCCAGCAGCACTCGGACTCCCGCAGATACGCAGTATTTT. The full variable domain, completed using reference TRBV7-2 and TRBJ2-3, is GAGVSQSPSNKVTEKGKDVELRCDPISGHTALYWYRQSLGQGLEFLIYFQGNSAPDKSGLPSDRFSAERTGGSVSTLTIQRTQQEDSAVYLCASSTRTPADTQYFGPGTRLTVL.

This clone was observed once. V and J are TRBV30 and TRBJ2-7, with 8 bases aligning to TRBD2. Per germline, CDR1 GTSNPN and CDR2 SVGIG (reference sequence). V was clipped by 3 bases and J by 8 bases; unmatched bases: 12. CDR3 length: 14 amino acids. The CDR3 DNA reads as TGTGCCTGGAGAGGGACGGGGGGGCTTGTGAAGCAGTACTTC. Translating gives CAWRGTGGLVKQYF.

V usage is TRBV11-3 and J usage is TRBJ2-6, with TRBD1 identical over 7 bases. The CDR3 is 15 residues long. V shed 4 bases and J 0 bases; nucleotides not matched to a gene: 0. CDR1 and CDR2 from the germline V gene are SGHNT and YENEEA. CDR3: CASSSGGSGANVLTF. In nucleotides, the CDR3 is TGTGCCAGCAGCTCAGGGGGCTCTGGGGCCAACGTCCTGACTTTC.

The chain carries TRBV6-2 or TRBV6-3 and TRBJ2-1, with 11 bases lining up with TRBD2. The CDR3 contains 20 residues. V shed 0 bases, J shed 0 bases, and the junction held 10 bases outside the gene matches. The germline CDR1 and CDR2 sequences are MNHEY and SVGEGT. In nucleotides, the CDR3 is TGTGCCAGCAGTTACTCCCCGGCTAGCGGGGGGTCCAACTCCTACAATGAGCAGTTCTTC. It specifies CASSYSPASGGSNSYNEQFF.

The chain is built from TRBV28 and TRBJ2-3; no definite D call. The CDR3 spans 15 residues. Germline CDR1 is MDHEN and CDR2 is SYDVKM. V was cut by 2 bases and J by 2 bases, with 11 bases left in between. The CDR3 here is CASSLGRVDTDTQYF. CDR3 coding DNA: TGTGCCAGCAGTTTAGGAAGAGTTGACACAGATACGCAGTATTTT.

The CDR3 coding sequence is TGTGCCAGCGGAAAAGGGGGACACAAGGCGGGTGGGCAGTACTTC. Translating it yields CASGKGGHKAGGQYF. The rearrangement links TRBV27 to TRBJ2-7; D is perhaps TRBD1 (6 bases). Germline CDR1 and CDR2: MNHEY and SMNVEV (reference sequence). Trimming took off 8 bases at V and 9 bases at J, with 26 bases between the two ends. The CDR3 runs to 15 residues.

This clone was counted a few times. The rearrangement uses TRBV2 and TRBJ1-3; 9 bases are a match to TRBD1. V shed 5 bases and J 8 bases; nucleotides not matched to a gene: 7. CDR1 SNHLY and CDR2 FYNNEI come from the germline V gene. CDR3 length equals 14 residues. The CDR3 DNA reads TGTGCCAGCAGTAACGACAGGGGGTCTGACACCATATATTTT. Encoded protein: CASSNDRGSDTIYF.

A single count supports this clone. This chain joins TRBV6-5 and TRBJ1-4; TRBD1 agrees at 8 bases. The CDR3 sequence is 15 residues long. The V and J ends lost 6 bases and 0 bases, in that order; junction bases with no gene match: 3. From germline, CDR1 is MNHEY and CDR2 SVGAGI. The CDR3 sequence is CASSNRGATNEKLFF. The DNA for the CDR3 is TGTGCCAGCAGCAACAGGGGGGCAACTAATGAAAAACTGTTTTTT.

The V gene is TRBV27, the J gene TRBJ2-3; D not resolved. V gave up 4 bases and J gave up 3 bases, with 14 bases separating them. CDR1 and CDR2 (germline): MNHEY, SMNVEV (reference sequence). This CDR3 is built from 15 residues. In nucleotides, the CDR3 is TGTGCCAGCAGTTCCAGGACCGTGGGGACAGATACGCAGTATTTT. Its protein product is CASSSRTVGTDTQYF.

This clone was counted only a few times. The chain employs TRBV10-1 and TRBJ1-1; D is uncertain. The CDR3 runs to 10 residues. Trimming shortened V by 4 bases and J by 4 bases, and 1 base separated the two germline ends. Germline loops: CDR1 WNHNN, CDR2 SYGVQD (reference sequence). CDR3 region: CASSGTEAFF. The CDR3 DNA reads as TGCGCCAGCAGTGGCACTGAAGCTTTCTTT.

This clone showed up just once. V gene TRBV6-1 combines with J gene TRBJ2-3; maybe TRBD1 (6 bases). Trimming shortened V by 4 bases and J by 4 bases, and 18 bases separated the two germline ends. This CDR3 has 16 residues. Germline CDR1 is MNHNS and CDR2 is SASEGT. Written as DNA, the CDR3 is TGTGCCAGCAGTGGCCTACAGGGAATCGGTCCAGATACGCAGTATTTT. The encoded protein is CASSGLQGIGPDTQYF.

CDR3 DNA sequence: TGTGCCAGCAGCGCCGGGGACCTCGGGGGCGAGCAGTACTTC. Translating it yields CASSAGDLGGEQYF. The rearrangement links TRBV9 to TRBJ2-7; tentative D call: TRBD2 (6 bases). CDR3 size: 14 residues. V was trimmed by 3 bases and J by 6 bases, leaving 16 bases between them. Germline assignment: CDR1 SGDLS and CDR2 YYNGEE.

The CDR3 region is CASSQGSVGPQPQHF. Here the CDR3 DNA reads TGTGCCAGCAGCCAAGGTAGTGTGGGGCCTCAGCCCCAGCATTTT. The chain uses TRBV4-2 and TRBJ1-5; D is perhaps TRBD1 (5 bases). V was pared by 1 base and J by 6 bases, with 13 bases between. This CDR3 spans 15 amino acids. Germline CDR1 and CDR2: LGHNA and YNFKEQ.

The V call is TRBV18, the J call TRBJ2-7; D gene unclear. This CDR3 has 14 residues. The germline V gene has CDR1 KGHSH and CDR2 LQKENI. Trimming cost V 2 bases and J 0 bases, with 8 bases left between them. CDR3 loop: CASSPAWDSYEQYF. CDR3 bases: TGTGCCAGCTCACCAGCGTGGGACTCCTACGAGCAGTACTTC.

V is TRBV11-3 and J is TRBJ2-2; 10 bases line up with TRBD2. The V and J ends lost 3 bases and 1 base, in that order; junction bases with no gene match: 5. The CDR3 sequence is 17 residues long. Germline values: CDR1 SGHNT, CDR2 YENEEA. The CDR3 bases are TGTGCCAGCAGCTTCCGTTCTAGCGGGGGGAACACCGGGGAGCTGTTTTTT. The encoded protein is CASSFRSSGGNTGELFF. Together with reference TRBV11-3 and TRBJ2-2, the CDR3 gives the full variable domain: EAGVVQSPRYKIIEKKQPVAFWCNPISGHNTLYWYLQNLGQGPELLIRYENEEAVDDSQLPKDRFSAERLKGVDSTLKIQPAELGDSAVYLCASSFRSSGGNTGELFFGEGSRLTVL.

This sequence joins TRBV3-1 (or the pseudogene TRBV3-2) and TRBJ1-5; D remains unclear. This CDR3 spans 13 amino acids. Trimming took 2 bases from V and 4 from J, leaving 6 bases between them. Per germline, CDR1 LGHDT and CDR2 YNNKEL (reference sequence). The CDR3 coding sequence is TGTGCCAGCAGCCAATCCCCGAATCAGCCCCAGCATTTT. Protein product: CASSQSPNQPQHF.

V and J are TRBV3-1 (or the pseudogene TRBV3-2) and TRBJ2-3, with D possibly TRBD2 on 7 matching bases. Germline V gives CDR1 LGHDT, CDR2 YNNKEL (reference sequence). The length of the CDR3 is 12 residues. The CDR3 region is CREGEGTDTQYF. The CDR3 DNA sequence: TGTAGGGAGGGGGAAGGAACAGATACGCAGTATTTT.

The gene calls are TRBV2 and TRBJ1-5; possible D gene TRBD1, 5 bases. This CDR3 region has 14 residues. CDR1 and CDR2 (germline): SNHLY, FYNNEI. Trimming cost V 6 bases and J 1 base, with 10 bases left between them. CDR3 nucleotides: TGTGCCAGCAGCCGGGACGGGAGCAATCAGCCCCAGCATTTT. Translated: CASSRDGSNQPQHF.

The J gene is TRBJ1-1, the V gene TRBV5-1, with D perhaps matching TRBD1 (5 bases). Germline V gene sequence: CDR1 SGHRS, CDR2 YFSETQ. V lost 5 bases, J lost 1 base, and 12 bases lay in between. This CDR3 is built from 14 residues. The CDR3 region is CASRPGTANTEAFF. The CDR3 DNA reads TGCGCCAGCAGACCCGGGACGGCGAACACTGAAGCTTTCTTT.

In DNA form, the CDR3 reads TGTGCCAGCAGCTTAGAAGCGTTCAGGGGGAGCTCTGGGGCCAACGTCCTGACTTTC. The encoded protein is CASSLEAFRGSSGANVLTF. V is TRBV7-6 and J is TRBJ2-6, with TRBD1 matching over 7 bases. The CDR3 has 19 amino acids. V lost 1 base, J lost 0 bases, and 9 bases stayed unmatched. Germline V gene sequence: CDR1 SGHVS, CDR2 FNYEAQ.

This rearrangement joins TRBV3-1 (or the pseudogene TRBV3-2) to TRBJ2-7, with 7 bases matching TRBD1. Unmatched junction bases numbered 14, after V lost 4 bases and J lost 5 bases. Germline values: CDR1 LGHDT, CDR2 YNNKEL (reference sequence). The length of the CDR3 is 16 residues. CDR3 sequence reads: CASSPENRQGRDEQYF. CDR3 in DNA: TGTGCCAGCAGCCCAGAAAATCGACAGGGACGAGACGAGCAGTACTTC.

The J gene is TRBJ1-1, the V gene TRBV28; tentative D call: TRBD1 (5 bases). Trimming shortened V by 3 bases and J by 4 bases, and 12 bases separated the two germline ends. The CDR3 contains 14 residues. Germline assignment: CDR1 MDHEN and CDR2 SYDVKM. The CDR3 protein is CASSLTAQGTEAFF. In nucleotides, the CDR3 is TGTGCCAGCAGTTTGACGGCCCAGGGCACTGAAGCTTTCTTT.

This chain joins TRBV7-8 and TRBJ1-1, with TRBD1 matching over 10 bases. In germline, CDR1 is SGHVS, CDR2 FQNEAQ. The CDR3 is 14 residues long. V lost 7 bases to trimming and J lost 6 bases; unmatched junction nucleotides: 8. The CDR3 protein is CASTTGTGAAEAFF. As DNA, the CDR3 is TGTGCCAGCACTACCGGGACAGGGGCCGCTGAAGCTTTCTTT.